The 13 T cell receptor beta chains presented below share a single source sample, sequenced in a study of response to subunit inactivated influenza vaccine. TCRdb processed the RT-PCR reads anew with MiXCR; each CDR3 protein has one entry. The sample lists roughly 170,000 distinct CDR3 sequences, approximately 9.2% occurring once. The sequences come from non-naive T cells sorted from PBMCs, collected on the day of vaccination. These receptors all stem from a man aged 45-65 years who received an inactivated influenza vaccine.

This clonotype was seen a few times. V gene TRBV20-1 combines with J gene TRBJ2-7; D unresolved. V lost 0 bases and J lost 2, with 11 bases in between. Germline CDR1 DFQATT, CDR2 SNEGSKA (reference sequence). This CDR3 contains 14 residues. CDR3 protein: CSARDRRNPYEQYF. As DNA, the CDR3 is TGCAGTGCTAGAGATCGCAGGAATCCCTACGAGCAGTACTTC.

This clonotype showed up many times. The CDR3 nucleotides are TGCGCCAGCAGCTTGAGGAGCGTAAACAATGAGCAGTTCTTC. Encoded protein: CASSLRSVNNEQFF. The chain has TRBV5-1 and TRBJ2-1, with no clear D. The V gene lost 1 base and the J gene lost 5 bases, with 10 bases spanning the gap. The CDR3 spans 14 residues. The germline CDR1 and CDR2 sequences are SGHRS and YFSETQ.

There are a few counts of this clonotype. V usage is TRBV10-3 and J usage is TRBJ2-1; D unclear. Germline V gene lookup returns CDR1 ENHRY and CDR2 SYGVKD. The CDR3 is 19 amino acids. Trimming stripped 2 bases from V and 7 bases from J, with 27 bases between. CDR3 coding DNA: TGTGCCATCAGTGAGGCCCCAGTCGCAGCGTACCAATCAAGGAATGAGCAGTTCTTC. Residues: CAISEAPVAAYQSRNEQFF.

This clonotype turned up a few times. The chain uses TRBV6-5 and TRBJ1-6; perhaps TRBD1 as D (6 bases). From germline, CDR1 is MNHEY and CDR2 SVGAGI. This CDR3 contains 19 residues. Trimming took off 2 bases at V and 0 bases at J, with 17 bases between the two ends. DNA for the CDR3: TGTGCCAGCAGTTACGACCCCAGACAGGAGAGCTCCTATAATTCACCCCTCCACTTT. It specifies CASSYDPRQESSYNSPLHF.

This clonotype was detected only a few times. This chain connects TRBV28 to TRBJ2-1; 12 nucleotides align to TRBD2. The CDR3 covers 15 residues. The germline V gene encodes CDR1 MDHEN and CDR2 SYDVKM. The trim removed 7 bases at V and 7 bases at J, leaving 8 bases unmatched. The CDR3 sequence is CASMSLAGGGNEQFF. The CDR3 DNA reads as TGTGCCAGCATGTCGCTAGCGGGAGGGGGAAATGAGCAGTTCTTC.

The J gene is TRBJ2-7, the V gene TRBV6-5; no firm D call. The germline V and J ends were trimmed by 0 bases and 3 bases, with 9 bases remaining between them. Looked up from germline, CDR1 is MNHEY and CDR2 is SVGAGI. The CDR3 spans 14 residues. CDR3 sequence (DNA): TGTGCCAGCAGTTACTCGGGCGGTTTCTACGAGCAGTACTTC. It specifies CASSYSGGFYEQYF.

The V gene is TRBV20-1, the J gene TRBJ2-3, with 8 positions matching TRBD2. This CDR3 region has 14 residues. Germline assignment: CDR1 DFQATT and CDR2 SNEGSKA (reference sequence). After removal of 5 bases from V and 0 bases from J, the junction contained 4 bases not matched to a gene. The CDR3 region has the DNA TGCAGTGCTCACGGGGGGGGAAGCACAGATACGCAGTATTTT. The encoded protein is CSAHGGGSTDTQYF.

This clonotype was counted only a few times. The chain links TRBV10-2 to TRBJ1-1, with 8 bases fitting TRBD1. Unmatched junction bases numbered 13, after V lost 2 bases and J lost 5 bases. The CDR3 has 17 residues. CDR1 is WSHSY, CDR2 SAAADI, per germline. The CDR3 DNA follows: TGCGCCAGCAGTGAGCCCCGGGATGGCAGGGGGCATACTGAAGCTTTCTTT. Its protein product is CASSEPRDGRGHTEAFF.

The chain joins TRBV10-3 to TRBJ2-7, with D unclear. Trimming took off 3 bases at V and 2 bases at J, with 11 bases between the two ends. Per germline, CDR1 ENHRY and CDR2 SYGVKD. The CDR3 covers 14 residues. The CDR3 DNA is TGTGCCATCAGTGAATCGGGCGTCGCCTACGAGCAGTACTTC. Translation gives CAISESGVAYEQYF.

Many counts were recorded for this clonotype. The J gene is TRBJ2-1, the V gene TRBV4-3; 8 positions agree with TRBD2. This CDR3 contains 16 residues. From germline, CDR1 is LGHNA and CDR2 YSLEER. V was clipped by 4 bases and J by 1 base; unmatched bases: 6. The CDR3 sequence is CASSLGGGLSYNEQFF. The CDR3 DNA reads TGCGCCAGCAGCCTCGGGGGGGGCCTATCCTACAATGAGCAGTTCTTC.

This clonotype was detected only a few times. The V call is TRBV9, the J call TRBJ1-6, with D possibly TRBD1 on 5 matching bases. The CDR3 runs 15 residues. Trimming pared 0 bases from V and 9 bases from J, leaving 13 bases between. From germline, CDR1 is SGDLS and CDR2 YYNGEE. CDR3 sequence: CASSVGGGGGSPLHF. CDR3 bases: TGTGCCAGCAGCGTAGGCGGGGGAGGAGGTTCACCCCTCCACTTT. Using reference TRBV9 and TRBJ1-6 for the parts outside the CDR3, the full variable domain is DSGVTQTPKHLITATGQRVTLRCSPRSGDLSVYWYQQSLDQGLQFLIQYYNGEERAKGNILERFSAQQFPDLHSELNLSSLELGDSALYFCASSVGGGGGSPLHFGNGTRLTVT.

This clonotype came up many times. The chain links TRBV20-1 to TRBJ2-5; D remains unclear. The CDR3 length is 11 residues. Deletions cut 3 bases from V and 5 bases from J, with 7 bases between. CDR1 and CDR2 (germline): DFQATT, SNEGSKA (reference sequence). In nucleotides, the CDR3 is TGCAGTGCTAGTGATTGGGAGACCCAGTACTTC. This gives the protein CSASDWETQYF.

This clonotype was seen a few times. This chain links TRBV18 with TRBJ1-1, with a possible D match to TRBD1 (5 bases). This CDR3 is built from 14 residues. Trimming pared 6 bases from V and 0 bases from J, leaving 11 bases between. CDR1 is KGHSH and CDR2 is LQKENI in the germline V gene. Written as DNA, the CDR3 is TGTGCCAGCTCTGTCGGGACGGTGAACACTGAAGCTTTCTTT. Protein product: CASSVGTVNTEAFF.